This T cell receptor beta chain appears in the sequencing data of a study of beta chain features in type 1 diabetes. This clone has a handful of counts. J gave up 5 bases and V 4 bases, and 7 bases lay outside the gene matches. CDR1 LNHDA and CDR2 SQIVND come from the germline V gene (reference sequence). The CDR3 totals 15 residues. Expressed TCRB transcripts got sequenced, as all isolated RNA was reverse transcribed. Using immunoSEQ multiplex PCR, the repertoire was profiled, and TCRdb retains in-frame clones only, with some absent. Of about 240,000 clones in the sample, 25% to 30% are singletons; the top ten hold roughly 4.1%.

V is TRBV19 and J is TRBJ2-1; TRBD1 matches at 8 bases. The sequenced material came from central memory CD4+ T cells from blood. The clonotype originates from a man aged 30 to 39 in good health. The CDR3 loop reads CASSTGDRINNEQFF. CDR3 nucleotides: TGTGCCAGTAGTACCGGGGACAGGATTAACAATGAGCAGTTCTTC. The full variable domain, completed using reference TRBV19 and TRBJ2-1, is DGGITQSPKYLFRKEGQNVTLSCEQNLNHDAMYWYRQDPGQGLRLIYYSQIVNDFQKGDIAEGYSVSREKKESFPLTVTSAQKNPTAFYLCASSTGDRINNEQFFGPGTRLTVL.